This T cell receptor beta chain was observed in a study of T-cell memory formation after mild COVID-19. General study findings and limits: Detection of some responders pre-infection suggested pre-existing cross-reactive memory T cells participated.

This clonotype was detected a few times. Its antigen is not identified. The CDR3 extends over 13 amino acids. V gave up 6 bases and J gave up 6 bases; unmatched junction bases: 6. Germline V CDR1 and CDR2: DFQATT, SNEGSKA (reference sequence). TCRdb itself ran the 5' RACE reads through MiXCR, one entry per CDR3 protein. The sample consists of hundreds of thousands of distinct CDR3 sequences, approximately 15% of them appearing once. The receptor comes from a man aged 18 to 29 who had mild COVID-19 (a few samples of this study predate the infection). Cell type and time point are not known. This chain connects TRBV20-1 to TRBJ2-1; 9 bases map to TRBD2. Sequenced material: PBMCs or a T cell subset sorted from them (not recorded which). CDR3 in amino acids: CSAAGTSLNEQFF. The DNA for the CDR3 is TGCAGTGCAGCCGGGACTAGCCTCAATGAGCAGTTCTTC.